This TCR beta chain derives from a study of blood T cell repertoires in COVID-19. The wider study: Acute and convalescent COVID-19 specimens originated in the United States, Italy and Spain. Nucleic acid was either cDNA or gDNA, and it came from T cells, B-cell-depleted T cells, or PBMCs.

The CDR3 totals 15 residues. With V trimmed by 2 bases and J by 14 bases, 12 bases remained unmatched. Germline loops: CDR1 SEHNR, CDR2 FQNEAQ (reference sequence). Using immunoSEQ multiplex PCR, the repertoire was profiled, and TCRdb retains in-frame clones only, with some absent. Here the sample spans around 140,000 clones, over 70% being singletons. This chain uses TRBV7-9 with TRBJ1-6; 7 bases fit TRBD1. The material sequenced was peripheral blood. The sequence was collected from a woman aged 60 to 75 with acute or convalescent COVID-19. CDR3 coding DNA: TGTGCCAGCAGCTTAAGGGACAGCGGGCCAGGATCCCTCCACTTT. Translation gives CASSLRDSGPGSLHF.